The clone carrying this T cell receptor (beta chain) was seen a handful of times. Its cognate antigen is unknown. CDR3 size: 16 residues. Germline V gene sequence: CDR1 SGHRS, CDR2 YFSETQ. Trimming took 4 bases from V and 1 from J; bases not matched to a gene: 3. PCR employed 60 Vbeta and 13 Jbeta primers. This table comes from immunoSEQ multiplex PCR, and its TCRdb copy is limited to in-frame clones, with some not included. Found here are some 160,000 clones, over 80% of them singletons; the top ten hold 2.3%. These data come from a study of cytomegalovirus exposure and HLA in healthy donors. Study-wide points: Certain sequence variants were highly shared and formed a cluster, and this cluster was likely a sequencing artifact.

This cohort consisted of healthy bone marrow donors. Sequenced material: PBMCs. This clonotype originated in a male donor in good health and CMV-seronegative. The gene calls are TRBV5-1 and TRBJ2-3, with 13 bases aligning to TRBD2. This CDR3 is CASSQGLAGRTDTQYF. In DNA, the CDR3 is TGCGCCAGCAGCCAGGGACTAGCGGGGCGCACAGATACGCAGTATTTT.